The 2 T cell receptor beta chains given below trace back to one sample, sequenced in a study of T cell responses to AZD1222 COVID-19 vaccine. Profiling relied on immunoSEQ multiplex PCR, and the TCRdb table lists in-frame clones only, not all of them. The profile covers more than 85,000 clones, with around nine tenths appearing a single time and about 3% taken by the ten largest. Specimen: peripheral blood, collected on day 0 of AZD1222 vaccination. These TCRs come from an adult in good health.

The sample holds a few counts of this clone. V and J are TRBV9 and TRBJ1-3; D is perhaps TRBD1 (5 bases). The V end was cut by 1 base, the J end by 1 base, with 6 bases between. CDR1 and CDR2 (germline): SGDLS, YYNGEE. The CDR3 has 14 amino acids. The CDR3, as DNA: TGTGCCAGCAGCGTAACAGGATCTGGAAACACCATATATTTT. It translates to CASSVTGSGNTIYF. Full variable domain (outside the CDR3, taken from reference TRBV9 and TRBJ1-3): DSGVTQTPKHLITATGQRVTLRCSPRSGDLSVYWYQQSLDQGLQFLIQYYNGEERAKGNILERFSAQQFPDLHSELNLSSLELGDSALYFCASSVTGSGNTIYFGEGSWLTVV.

The rearrangement joins TRBV27 to TRBJ1-2, with 9 bases lining up with TRBD1. The V gene's germline CDR1 is MNHEY and CDR2 SMNVEV (reference sequence). V was pared by 2 bases and J by 5 bases, with 3 bases of the junction left unmatched. The CDR3 has 14 residues. The DNA for the CDR3 is TGTGCCAGCAGTTTAAGGACAGGGGCGTATGGCTACACCTTC. It codes for CASSLRTGAYGYTF.